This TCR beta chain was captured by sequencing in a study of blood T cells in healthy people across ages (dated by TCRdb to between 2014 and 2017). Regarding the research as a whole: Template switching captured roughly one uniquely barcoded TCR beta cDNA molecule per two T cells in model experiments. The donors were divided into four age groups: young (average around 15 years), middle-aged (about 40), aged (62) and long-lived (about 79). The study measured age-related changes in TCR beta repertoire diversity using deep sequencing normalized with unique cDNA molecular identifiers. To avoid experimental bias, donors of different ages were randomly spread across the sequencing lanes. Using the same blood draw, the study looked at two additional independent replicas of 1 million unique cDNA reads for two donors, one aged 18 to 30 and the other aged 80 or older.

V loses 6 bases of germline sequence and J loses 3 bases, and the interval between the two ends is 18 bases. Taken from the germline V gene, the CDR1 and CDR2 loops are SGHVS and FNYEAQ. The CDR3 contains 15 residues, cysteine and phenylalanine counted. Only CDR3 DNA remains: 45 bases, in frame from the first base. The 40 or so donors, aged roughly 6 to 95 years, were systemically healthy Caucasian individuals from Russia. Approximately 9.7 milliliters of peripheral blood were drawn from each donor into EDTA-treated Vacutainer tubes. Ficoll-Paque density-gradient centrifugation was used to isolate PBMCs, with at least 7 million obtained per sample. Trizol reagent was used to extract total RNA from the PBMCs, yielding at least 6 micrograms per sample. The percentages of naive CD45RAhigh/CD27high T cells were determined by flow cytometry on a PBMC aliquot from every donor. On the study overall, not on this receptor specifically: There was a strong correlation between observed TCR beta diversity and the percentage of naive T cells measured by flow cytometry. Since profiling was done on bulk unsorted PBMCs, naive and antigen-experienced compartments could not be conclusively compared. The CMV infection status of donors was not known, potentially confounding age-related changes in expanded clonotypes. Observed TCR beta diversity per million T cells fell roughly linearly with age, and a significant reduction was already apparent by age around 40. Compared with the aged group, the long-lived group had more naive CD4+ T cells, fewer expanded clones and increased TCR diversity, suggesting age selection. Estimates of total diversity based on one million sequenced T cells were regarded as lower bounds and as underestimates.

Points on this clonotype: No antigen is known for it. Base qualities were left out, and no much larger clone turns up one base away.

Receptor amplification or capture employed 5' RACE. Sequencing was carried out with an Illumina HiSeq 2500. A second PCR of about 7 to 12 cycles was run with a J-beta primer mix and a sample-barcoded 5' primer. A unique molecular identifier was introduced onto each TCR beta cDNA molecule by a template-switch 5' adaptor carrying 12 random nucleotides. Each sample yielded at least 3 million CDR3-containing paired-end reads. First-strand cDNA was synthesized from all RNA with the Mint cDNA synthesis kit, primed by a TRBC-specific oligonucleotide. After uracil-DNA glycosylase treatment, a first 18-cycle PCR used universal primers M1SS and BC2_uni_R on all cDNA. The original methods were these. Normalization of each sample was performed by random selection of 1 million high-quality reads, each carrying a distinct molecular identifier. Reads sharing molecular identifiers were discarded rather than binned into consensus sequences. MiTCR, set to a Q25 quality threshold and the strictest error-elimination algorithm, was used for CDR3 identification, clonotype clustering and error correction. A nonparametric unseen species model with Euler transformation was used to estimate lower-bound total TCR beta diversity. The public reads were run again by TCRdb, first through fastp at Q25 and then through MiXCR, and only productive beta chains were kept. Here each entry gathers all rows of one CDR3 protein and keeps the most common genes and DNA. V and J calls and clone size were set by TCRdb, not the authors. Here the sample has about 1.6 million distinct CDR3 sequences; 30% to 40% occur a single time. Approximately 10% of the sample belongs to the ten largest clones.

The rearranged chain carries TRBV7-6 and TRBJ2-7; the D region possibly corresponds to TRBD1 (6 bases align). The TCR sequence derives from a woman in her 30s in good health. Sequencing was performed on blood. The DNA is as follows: TGTGCCAGCAGTGAAGAGCCGGGACAAAGCTACGAGCAGTACTTC. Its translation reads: CASSEEPGQSYEQYF.